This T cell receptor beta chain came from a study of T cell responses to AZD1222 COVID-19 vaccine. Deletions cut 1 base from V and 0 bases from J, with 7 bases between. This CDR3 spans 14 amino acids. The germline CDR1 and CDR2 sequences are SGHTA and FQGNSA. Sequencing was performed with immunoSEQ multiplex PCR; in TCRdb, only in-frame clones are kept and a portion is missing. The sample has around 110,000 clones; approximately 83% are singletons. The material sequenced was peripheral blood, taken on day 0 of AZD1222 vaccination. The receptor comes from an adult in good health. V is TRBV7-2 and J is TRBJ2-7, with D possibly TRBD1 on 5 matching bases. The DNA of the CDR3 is TGTGCCAGCAGCTTAGACAGGACCTCCTACGAGCAGTACTTC. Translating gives CASSLDRTSYEQYF.